This T cell receptor (beta chain) was retrieved from a study of blood T cell repertoires in COVID-19. Study information: Material from acute and convalescent COVID-19 was sourced from the United States, Italy and Spain. Nucleic acid was either cDNA or gDNA, and it came from T cells, B-cell-depleted T cells, or PBMCs.

Trimming at V came to 7 bases and at J to 2 bases, leaving 15 bases not matched to a gene. This CDR3 has 18 amino acids. Germline assignment: CDR1 MNHEY and CDR2 SMNVEV (reference sequence). How the authors handled the data: Amplifying reference gene primers gave estimates of nucleated cell counts. Sequencing used immunoSEQ multiplex PCR; TCRdb keeps in-frame clones, though not all of them. The V and J calls and clone size come from that table; D and trimming were worked out from the DNA. The sample shows under 85,000 clones, roughly 87% of them seen only once. The sequence was obtained from a man of 80 years or more with acute or convalescent COVID-19. Sequenced input: peripheral blood. V is TRBV27 and J is TRBJ2-4; 9 positions match TRBD1. CDR3 amino acids: CASKYLGGQGGSKNIQYF. Written as DNA, the CDR3 is TGTGCCAGCAAATACCTTGGGGGACAGGGTGGATCCAAAAACATTCAGTACTTC.